This is a list of T cell receptor beta chains from one sample in a study of OX40 agonist ivuxolimab in advanced cancers. The assay was immunoSEQ multiplex PCR, and TCRdb's table has in-frame clones only and misses some. The table records around 54,000 clones, more than 85% of them present only once. The sequences come from CD4+ or CD8+ T cells sorted from blood, collected in a trial of the OX40 agonist ivuxolimab. Receptor source: an adult with an advanced solid tumor such as melanoma, head and neck, liver or kidney cancer. The CDR3 runs from the conserved cysteine through the conserved F or W. A D gene is named only where the DNA matches it firmly. Clone size appears in some rows only: once, few, many, or a class for an expanded clone.

TRBJ2-7 . . 13 TRBV27 TGTGCCAGCAGTTCGGGACGGTTCTACGAGCAGTACTTC CASSSGRFYEQYF
TRBJ2-6 . . 14 TRBV2 TGTGCCACCGTACGGGGGACTGGGGCCAACGTCCTGACTTTC CATVRGTGANVLTF
TRBJ2-1 TRBD2 . 15 TRBV2 TGTGCCAGCAGTGAAAGCGGGGGGTCCTACAATGAGCAGTTCTTC CASSESGGSYNEQFF
TRBJ2-7 . . 14 TRBV6-5 TGTGCCAGCAGTTACTCGCAGTCCTATGCCGAGCAGTACTTC CASSYSQSYAEQYF
TRBJ1-5 TRBD1 . 15 TRBV7-8 TGTGCCAGCAGCCCAGGGACAGTCACTAATCAGCCCCAGCATTTT CASSPGTVTNQPQHF
TRBJ2-3 TRBD1 . 16 TRBV7-9 TGTGCCAGCAGCTTTGAATCGGACAGGGTCACAGATACGCAGTATTTT CASSFESDRVTDTQYF
TRBJ1-2 TRBD1 . 15 TRBV7-9 TGTGCCAGCAGCTTATGGACAGGGGGCCACTATGGCTACACCTTC CASSLWTGGHYGYTF
TRBJ1-2 . . 12 TRBV4-2 TGTGCCAGCAGCCAAGAGGGCTATGGCTACACCTTC CASSQEGYGYTF
TRBJ1-1 . few 12 TRBV19 TGTGCCACCCGATCGGGCCCCCAGGGGGCTTTCTTT CATRSGPQGAFF
TRBJ1-5 TRBD1 . 15 TRBV19 TGTGCCAGTAGTATAGTGGGACAGAGTAATCAGCCCCAGCATTTT CASSIVGQSNQPQHF
TRBJ2-7 . . 13 TRBV28 TGTGCCAGCAGTTCACGGGGAAACTACGAGCAGTACTTC CASSSRGNYEQYF
TRBJ2-7 TRBD1 . 17 TRBV7-9 TGTGCCAGCAGCGGGAGGACAGGGGGGTCCCTCTCCTACGAGCAGTACTTC CASSGRTGGSLSYEQYF
TRBJ2-7 . . 14 TRBV5-6 TGTGCCAGCAGCTTGCGTCAGAACCTCGGCGAGCAGTACTTC CASSLRQNLGEQYF
TRBJ2-7 . . 14 TRBV7-2 TGTGCCAGCAGTTTCACTCGGGCTTCATACGAGCAGTACTTC CASSFTRASYEQYF
TRBJ2-1 TRBD1 . 13 TRBV19 TGTGCCAGTAGTATGTACAGGGGGGATGAGCAGTTCTTC CASSMYRGDEQFF
TRBJ1-6 TRBD1 once 14 TRBV30 TGTGCCTGGAACTCGGGACAGGGGAATTCACCCCTCCACTTT CAWNSGQGNSPLHF
TRBJ2-1 TRBD2 . 15 TRBV19 TGTGCCAGTAGTCCCGGGACTAGAGGTTTCAATGAGCAGTTCTTC CASSPGTRGFNEQFF
TRBJ1-2 TRBD1 . 15 TRBV6-6 TGTGCCAGCAGTTACGCCCCCAGGGGGGATTATGGCTACACCTTC CASSYAPRGDYGYTF
TRBJ2-5 . . 13 TRBV18 TGTGCCAGCTCACCGTTGTACCAAGAGACCCAGTACTTC CASSPLYQETQYF
TRBJ2-5 TRBD2 . 16 TRBV14 TGTGCCAGCAGCCCTCTAGCGGGAGGTTCTCGGGAGACCCAGTACTTC CASSPLAGGSRETQYF
TRBJ2-5 . . 12 TRBV9 TGTGCCAGCAGAGGAGGGTTGGGGACCCAGTACTTC CASRGGLGTQYF
TRBJ2-2 TRBD2 . 15 TRBV30 TGTGCCTGGAGTGTAGACCGAGCGGGAGGCGGGGAGCTGTTTTTT CAWSVDRAGGGELFF
TRBJ2-2 TRBD2 . 16 TRBV27 TGTGCCAGCAGTGCCCTGACTAGCGGGATTTTCGGGGAGCTGTTTTTT CASSALTSGIFGELFF
TRBJ1-2 . . 16 TRBV9 TGTGCCAGCAGCTCAAGAATCAGGACAGATTACTATGGCTACACCTTC CASSSRIRTDYYGYTF
TRBJ2-3 TRBD2 . 16 TRBV11-1 TGTGCCAGCAGCACACCCTTGTGGGGGGGAACAGATACGCAGTATTTT CASSTPLWGGTDTQYF
TRBJ2-1 . few 19 TRBV7-9 TGTGCCAGCAGCTCCACGGAGTCCGCGCGGGACGATTCCTACAATGAGCAGTTCTTC CASSSTESARDDSYNEQFF
TRBJ1-5 . few 16 TRBV7-9 TGTGCCAGCAGTTTCGACGAGGGGCATGGCAATCAGCCCCAGCATTTT CASSFDEGHGNQPQHF
TRBJ2-3 . . 14 TRBV27 TGTGCCAGCAGTTTATCGTCGGTGGGAGATACGCAGTATTTT CASSLSSVGDTQYF
TRBJ2-1 TRBD2 . 14 TRBV5-1 TGCGCCAGCAGCCTGGGACTAGCGGGGATTGAGCAGTTCTTC CASSLGLAGIEQFF
TRBJ2-5 TRBD2 once 18 TRBV28 TGTGCCAGCAGTAGTATAGGACTAGCGGGAGGGATGGACGAGACCCAGTACTTC CASSSIGLAGGMDETQYF
TRBJ2-7 . . 14 TRBV19 TGTGCCAGTAGTCTAAAGGACAGTGGGCACGAGCAGTACTTC CASSLKDSGHEQYF
TRBJ1-1 . . 13 TRBV2 TGTGCCAGCGGAGGGGAGTACGGCACTGAAGCTTTCTTT CASGGEYGTEAFF
TRBJ2-3 . . 17 TRBV7-2 TGTGCCAGCAGCCCTCCCCCCGGGACCTCAAGGGGGAATACGCAGTATTTT CASSPPPGTSRGNTQYF
TRBJ2-7 TRBD2 . 14 TRBV28 TGTGCCAGCAGTTTAGGGCTAGCGGGGTACGAGCAGTACTTC CASSLGLAGYEQYF
TRBJ1-2 . . 15 TRBV11-2 TGTGCCAGCAGCCCCCACGTGCAAGCTAACTATGGCTACACCTTC CASSPHVQANYGYTF
TRBJ2-1 TRBD2 . 19 TRBV4-3 TGCGCCAGCAGCCAAGTAGTAGGGACTAGCGGGATTTATTACAATGAGCAGTTCTTC CASSQVVGTSGIYYNEQFF
TRBJ1-3 . . 16 TRBV9 TGTGCCAGCAGCGTAGCTGCGGGGTCCTCTGGAAACACCATATATTTT CASSVAAGSSGNTIYF
TRBJ2-1 . . 14 TRBV11-3 TGTGCCAGCAGCTTAGGGGACCCCCACAATGAGCAGTTCTTC CASSLGDPHNEQFF
TRBJ2-1 TRBD2 . 13 TRBV6-6 TGTGCCAGCTTTCGGGGGGGATGGGATGAGCAGTTCTTC CASFRGGWDEQFF
TRBJ2-2 . . 17 TRBV9 TGTGCCAGCAGCCTAACACCGGGACCGGGGCCCACCGGGGAGCTGTTTTTT CASSLTPGPGPTGELFF
TRBJ1-6 . . 13 TRBV27 TGTGCCAGCAGATTGACGGGTACTTCACCCCTCCACTTT CASRLTGTSPLHF
TRBJ2-1 . . 16 TRBV6-6 TGTGCCAGCACCCACAAGGGGGGGCTGATGTTGAATGAGCAGTTCTTC CASTHKGGLMLNEQFF
TRBJ2-7 . once 14 TRBV7-9 TGTGCCAGCAGCTTAGATAGCAGGAACTACGAGCAGTACTTC CASSLDSRNYEQYF
TRBJ1-5 . . 13 TRBV2 TGTGCCAGCAGTCACAGGTTTGTTCAGCCCCAGCATTTT CASSHRFVQPQHF
TRBJ2-3 TRBD2 . 14 TRBV5-6 TGTGCCACCCTAGCGGGGGGCCGGGTAGATACGCAGTATTTT CATLAGGRVDTQYF
TRBJ1-1 TRBD1 . 15 TRBV5-1 TGCGCCAGCAGCTGGACGACAGGGACAGCTCTTGAAGCTTTCTTT CASSWTTGTALEAFF
TRBJ1-1 TRBD1 . 13 TRBV6-1 TGTGCCAGCAGCGGGACAGGGAGGACTGAAGCTTTCTTT CASSGTGRTEAFF
TRBJ1-1 . . 19 TRBV5-6 TGTGCCAGCAGCTCTTGGAGGCAGCTTGGGGCAGGCGTGAACACTGAAGCTTTCTTT CASSSWRQLGAGVNTEAFF
TRBJ2-5 TRBD2 . 16 TRBV2 TGTGCCAGCAGTGAAGGACTAGCGGGTACGCTTGGGCGTCAGTACTTC CASSEGLAGTLGRQYF
TRBJ2-7 . . 12 TRBV28 TGTGCCAGCGGAGGGCGGTCCTACGAGCAGTACTTC CASGGRSYEQYF
TRBJ1-5 . . 15 TRBV9 TGTGCCAGCAGCGTAGGGACACGACGGAATCAGCCCCAGCATTTT CASSVGTRRNQPQHF
TRBJ1-1 . . 14 TRBV4-2 TGTGCCACCCTGGGGGGATTTGGGAACACTGAAGCTTTCTTT CATLGGFGNTEAFF
TRBJ1-2 . . 12 TRBV19 TGTGCCAGTAGTATAGTAGGGAATGGCTACACCTTC CASSIVGNGYTF
TRBJ2-7 . . 12 TRBV5-4 TGTGCCAGCAGCCCCACCGGCTACGAGCAGTACTTC CASSPTGYEQYF
TRBJ1-5 . . 15 TRBV5-6 TGTGCCAGCAGCTTGGTAGGCATGGAGAATCAGCCCCAGCATTTT CASSLVGMENQPQHF